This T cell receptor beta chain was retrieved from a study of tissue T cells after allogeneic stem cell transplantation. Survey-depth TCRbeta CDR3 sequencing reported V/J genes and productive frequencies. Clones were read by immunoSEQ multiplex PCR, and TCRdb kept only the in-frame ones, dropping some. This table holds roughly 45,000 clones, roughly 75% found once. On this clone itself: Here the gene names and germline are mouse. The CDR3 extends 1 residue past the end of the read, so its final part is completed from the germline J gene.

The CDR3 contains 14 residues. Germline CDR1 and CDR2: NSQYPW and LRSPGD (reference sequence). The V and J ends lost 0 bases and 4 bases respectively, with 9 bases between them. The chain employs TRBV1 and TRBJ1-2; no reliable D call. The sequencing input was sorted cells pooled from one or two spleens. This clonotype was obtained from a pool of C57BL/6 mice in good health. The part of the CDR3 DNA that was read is TGCACCTGCAGTGCAGATTGGGGAGGCTCCGACTACACC. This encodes CTCSADWGGSDYT. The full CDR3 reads CTCSADWGGSDYTF. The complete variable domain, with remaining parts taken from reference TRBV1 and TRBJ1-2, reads VTLLEQNPRWRLVPRGQAVNLRCILKNSQYPWMSWYQQDLQKQLQWLFTLRSPGDKEVKSLPGADYLATRVTDTELRLQVANMSQGRTLYCTCSADWGGSDYTFGSGTRLLVI.